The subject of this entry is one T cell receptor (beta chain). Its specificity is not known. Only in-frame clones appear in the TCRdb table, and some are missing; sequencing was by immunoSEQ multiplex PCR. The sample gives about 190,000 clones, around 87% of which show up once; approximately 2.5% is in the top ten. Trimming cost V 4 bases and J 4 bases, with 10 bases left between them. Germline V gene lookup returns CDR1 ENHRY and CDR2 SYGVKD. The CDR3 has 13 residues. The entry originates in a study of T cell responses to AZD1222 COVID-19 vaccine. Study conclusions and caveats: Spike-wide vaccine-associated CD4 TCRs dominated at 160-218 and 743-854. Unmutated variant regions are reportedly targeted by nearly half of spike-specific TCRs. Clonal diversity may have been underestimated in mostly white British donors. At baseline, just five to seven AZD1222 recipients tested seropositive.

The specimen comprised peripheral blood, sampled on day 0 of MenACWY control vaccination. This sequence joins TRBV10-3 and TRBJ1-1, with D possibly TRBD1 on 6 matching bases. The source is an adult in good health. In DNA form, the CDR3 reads TGTGCCATCAGTGGAGGGGGAGGCACTGAAGCTTTCTTT. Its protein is CAISGGGGTEAFF.